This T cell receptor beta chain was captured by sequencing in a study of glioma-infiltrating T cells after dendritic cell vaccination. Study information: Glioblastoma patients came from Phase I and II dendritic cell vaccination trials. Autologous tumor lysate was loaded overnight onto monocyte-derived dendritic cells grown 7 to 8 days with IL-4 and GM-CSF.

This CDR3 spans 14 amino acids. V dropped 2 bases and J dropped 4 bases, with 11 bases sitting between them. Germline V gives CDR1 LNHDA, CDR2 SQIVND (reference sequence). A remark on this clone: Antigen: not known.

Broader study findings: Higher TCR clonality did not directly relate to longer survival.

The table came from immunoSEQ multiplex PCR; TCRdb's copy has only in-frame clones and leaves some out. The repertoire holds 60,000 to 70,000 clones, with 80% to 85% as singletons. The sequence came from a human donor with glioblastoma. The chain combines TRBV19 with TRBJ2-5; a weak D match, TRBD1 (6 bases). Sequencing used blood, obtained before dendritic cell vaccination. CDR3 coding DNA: TGTGCCAGTAGTATAACAGGGCTCCGAGAGACCCAGTACTTC. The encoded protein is CASSITGLRETQYF. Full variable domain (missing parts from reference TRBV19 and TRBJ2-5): DGGITQSPKYLFRKEGQNVTLSCEQNLNHDAMYWYRQDPGQGLRLIYYSQIVNDFQKGDIAEGYSVSREKKESFPLTVTSAQKNPTAFYLCASSITGLRETQYFGPGTRLLVL.